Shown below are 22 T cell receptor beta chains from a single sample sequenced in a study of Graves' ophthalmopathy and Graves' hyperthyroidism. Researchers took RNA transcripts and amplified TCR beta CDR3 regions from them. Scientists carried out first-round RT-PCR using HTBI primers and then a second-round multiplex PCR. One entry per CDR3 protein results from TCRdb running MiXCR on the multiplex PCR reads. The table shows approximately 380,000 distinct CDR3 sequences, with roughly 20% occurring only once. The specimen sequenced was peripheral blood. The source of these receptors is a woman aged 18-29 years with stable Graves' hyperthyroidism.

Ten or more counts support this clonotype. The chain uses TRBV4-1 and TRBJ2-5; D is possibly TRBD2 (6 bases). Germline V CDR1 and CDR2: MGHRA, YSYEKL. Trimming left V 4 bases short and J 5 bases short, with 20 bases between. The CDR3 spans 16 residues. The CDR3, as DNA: TGCGCCAGCAGCCCGCCCGGGCGGAGGGCCCAGGAGACCCAGTACTTC. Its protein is CASSPPGRRAQETQYF.

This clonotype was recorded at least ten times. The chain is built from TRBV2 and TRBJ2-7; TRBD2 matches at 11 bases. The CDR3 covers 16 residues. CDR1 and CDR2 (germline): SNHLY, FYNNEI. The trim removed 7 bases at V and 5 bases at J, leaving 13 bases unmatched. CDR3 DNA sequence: TGTGCCAGCACCCAACTAAGCACTAGCGGGAGTAACGAGCAGTACTTC. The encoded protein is CASTQLSTSGSNEQYF.

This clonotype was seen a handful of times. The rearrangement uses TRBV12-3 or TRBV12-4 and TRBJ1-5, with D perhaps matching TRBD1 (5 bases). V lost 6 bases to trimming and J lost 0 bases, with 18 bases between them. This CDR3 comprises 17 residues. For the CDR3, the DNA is TGTGCCAGCAGCTCATTAGGGACCGACTATAGCAATCAGCCCCAGCATTTT. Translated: CASSSLGTDYSNQPQHF.

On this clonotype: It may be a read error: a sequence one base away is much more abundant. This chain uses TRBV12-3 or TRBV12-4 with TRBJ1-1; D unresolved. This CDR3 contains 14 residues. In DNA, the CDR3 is TGTGCCAGCAGTTTAGGGGAAATGAACACTGAAGCTCTCTTT. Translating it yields CASSLGEMNTEALF.

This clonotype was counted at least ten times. This chain's CDR3 is CAWSWQQETQYF. The DNA for the CDR3 is TGTGCCTGGAGTTGGCAACAAGAGACCCAGTACTTC. The V and J genes are TRBV30 and TRBJ2-5; D ambiguous. V lost 2 bases to trimming and J lost 2 bases, with 6 bases between them. Germline CDR1 reads GTSNPN; CDR2 reads SVGIG (reference sequence). CDR3 length equals 12 residues.

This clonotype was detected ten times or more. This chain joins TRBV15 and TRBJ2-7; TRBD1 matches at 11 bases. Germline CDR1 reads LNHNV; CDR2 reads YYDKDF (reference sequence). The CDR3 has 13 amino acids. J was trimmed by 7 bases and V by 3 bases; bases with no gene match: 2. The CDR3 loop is CATSRDRGREQYF. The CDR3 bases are TGTGCCACCAGCAGGGACAGGGGGCGGGAGCAGTACTTC.

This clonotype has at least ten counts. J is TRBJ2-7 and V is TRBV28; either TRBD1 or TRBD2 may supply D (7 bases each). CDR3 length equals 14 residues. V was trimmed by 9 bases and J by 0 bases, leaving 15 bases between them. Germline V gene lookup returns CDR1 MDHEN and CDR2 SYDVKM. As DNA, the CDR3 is TGTGCCAGTAAGGGGGAGGGGGCCTCCTACGAGCAGTACTTC. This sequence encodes CASKGEGASYEQYF. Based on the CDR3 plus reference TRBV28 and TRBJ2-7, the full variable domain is DVKVTQSSRYLVKRTGEKVFLECVQDMDHENMFWYRQDPGLGLRLIYFSYDVKMKEKGDIPEGYSVSREKKERFSLILESASTNQTSMYLCASKGEGASYEQYFGPGTRLTVT.

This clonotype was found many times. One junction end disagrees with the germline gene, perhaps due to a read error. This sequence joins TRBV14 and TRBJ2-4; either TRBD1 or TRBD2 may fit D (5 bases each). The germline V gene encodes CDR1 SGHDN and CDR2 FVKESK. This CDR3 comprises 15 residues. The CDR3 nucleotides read TGTGCCAGCAGCCACCGAAGGGACGGCAAAAACATTAAGTACTTC. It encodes CASSHRRDGKNIKYF.

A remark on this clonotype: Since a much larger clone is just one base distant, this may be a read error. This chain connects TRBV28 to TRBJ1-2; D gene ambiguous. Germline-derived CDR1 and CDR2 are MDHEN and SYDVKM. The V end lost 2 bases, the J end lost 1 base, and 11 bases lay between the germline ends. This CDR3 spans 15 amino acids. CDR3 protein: CASSLVARCNYGYTF. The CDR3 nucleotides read TGTGCCAGCAGTTTAGTCGCCAGGTGTAACTATGGCTACACCTTC.

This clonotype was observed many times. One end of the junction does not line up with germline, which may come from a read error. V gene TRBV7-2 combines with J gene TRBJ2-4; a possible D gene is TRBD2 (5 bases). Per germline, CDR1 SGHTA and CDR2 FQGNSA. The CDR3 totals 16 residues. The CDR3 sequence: CASSYYRAEAKNIKYF. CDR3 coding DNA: TGTGCCAGCAGCTATTATCGAGCGGAAGCCAAAAACATTAAGTACTTC.

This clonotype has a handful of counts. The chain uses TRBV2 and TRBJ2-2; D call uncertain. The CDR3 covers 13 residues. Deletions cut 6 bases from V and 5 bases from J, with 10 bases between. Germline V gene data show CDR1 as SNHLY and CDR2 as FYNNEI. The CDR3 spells CASSLGLTGELFF. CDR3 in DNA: TGTGCCAGCAGCCTGGGTCTAACCGGGGAGCTGTTTTTT.

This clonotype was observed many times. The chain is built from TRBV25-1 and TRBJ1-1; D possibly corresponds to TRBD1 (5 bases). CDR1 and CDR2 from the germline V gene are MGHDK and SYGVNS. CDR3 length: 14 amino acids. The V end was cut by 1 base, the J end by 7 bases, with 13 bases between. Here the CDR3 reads CASSEFGAYHEAFF. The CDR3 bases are TGTGCCAGCAGTGAATTCGGGGCTTACCATGAAGCTTTCTTT.

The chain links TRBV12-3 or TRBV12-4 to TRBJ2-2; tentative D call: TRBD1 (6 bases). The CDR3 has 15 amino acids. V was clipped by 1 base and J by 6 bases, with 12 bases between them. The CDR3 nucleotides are TGTGCCAGCAGTTTAGACAGGGCCTCCGCCGGGGAGCTGTTTTTT. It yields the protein CASSLDRASAGELFF.

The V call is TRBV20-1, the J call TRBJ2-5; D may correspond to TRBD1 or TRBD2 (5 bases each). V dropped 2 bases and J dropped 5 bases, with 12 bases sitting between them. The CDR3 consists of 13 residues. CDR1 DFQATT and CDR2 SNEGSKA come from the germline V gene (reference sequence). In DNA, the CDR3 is TGCAGTGCTAGACACGGGGCCGTGGAGACCCAGTACTTC. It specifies CSARHGAVETQYF.

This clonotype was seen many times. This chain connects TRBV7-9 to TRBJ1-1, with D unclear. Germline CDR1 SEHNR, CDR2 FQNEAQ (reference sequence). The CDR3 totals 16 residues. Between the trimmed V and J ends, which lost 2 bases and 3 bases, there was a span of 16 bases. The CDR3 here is CASSLRRARGYTEAFF. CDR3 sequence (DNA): TGTGCCAGCAGCTTAAGACGGGCCCGCGGGTACACTGAAGCTTTCTTT.

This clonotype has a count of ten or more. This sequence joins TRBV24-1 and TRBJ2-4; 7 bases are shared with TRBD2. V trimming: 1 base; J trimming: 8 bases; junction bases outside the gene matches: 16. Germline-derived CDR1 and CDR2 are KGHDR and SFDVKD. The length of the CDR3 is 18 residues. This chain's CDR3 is CATSDLWNRGGSTDIQYF. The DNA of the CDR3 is TGTGCCACCAGTGATTTATGGAACCGGGGCGGGAGTACAGACATTCAGTACTTC.

CDR3: CASSYKTAGELFF. The CDR3 coding sequence is TGTGCCAGCAGTTACAAAACGGCCGGGGAGCTGTTTTTT. The gene calls are TRBV6-5 and TRBJ2-2; D not certain. V lost 2 bases and J 6 bases, leaving 7 bases between the germline ends. The V gene's germline CDR1 is MNHEY and CDR2 SVGAGI. CDR3 length: 13 amino acids.

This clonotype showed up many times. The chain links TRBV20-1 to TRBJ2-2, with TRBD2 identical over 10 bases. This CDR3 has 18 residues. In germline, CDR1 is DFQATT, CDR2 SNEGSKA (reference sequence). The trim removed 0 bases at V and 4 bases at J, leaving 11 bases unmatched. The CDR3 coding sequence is TGCAGTGCTAGAGATTCTCCCCTAGCGGGAGTCCGCACCGGGGAGCTGTTTTTT. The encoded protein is CSARDSPLAGVRTGELFF.

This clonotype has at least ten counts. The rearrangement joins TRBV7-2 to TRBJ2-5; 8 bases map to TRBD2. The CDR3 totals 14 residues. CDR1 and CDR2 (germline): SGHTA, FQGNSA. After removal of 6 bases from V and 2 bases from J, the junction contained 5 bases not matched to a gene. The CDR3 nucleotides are TGTGCCAGCAGACGAACTAGCGGACAAGAGACCCAGTACTTC. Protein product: CASRRTSGQETQYF.

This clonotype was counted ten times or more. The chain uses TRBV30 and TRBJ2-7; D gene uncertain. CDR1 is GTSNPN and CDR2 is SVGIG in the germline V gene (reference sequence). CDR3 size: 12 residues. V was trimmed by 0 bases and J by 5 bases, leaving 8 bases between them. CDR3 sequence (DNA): TGTGCCTGGAGTGTACTGGGCGACGAGCAGTACTTC. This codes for CAWSVLGDEQYF.

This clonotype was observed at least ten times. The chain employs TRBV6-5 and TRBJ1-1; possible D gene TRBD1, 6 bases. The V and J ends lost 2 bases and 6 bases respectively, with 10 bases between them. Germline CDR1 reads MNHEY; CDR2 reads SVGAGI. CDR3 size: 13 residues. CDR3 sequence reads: CASSYQGMAEAFF. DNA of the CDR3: TGTGCCAGCAGTTACCAGGGGATGGCTGAAGCTTTCTTT.

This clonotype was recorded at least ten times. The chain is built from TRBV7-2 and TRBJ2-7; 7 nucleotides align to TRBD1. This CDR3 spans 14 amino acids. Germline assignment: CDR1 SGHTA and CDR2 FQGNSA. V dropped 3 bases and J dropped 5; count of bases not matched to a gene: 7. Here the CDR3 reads CASSFNRGTHEQYF. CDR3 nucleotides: TGTGCCAGCAGCTTCAACAGGGGTACCCACGAGCAGTACTTC.